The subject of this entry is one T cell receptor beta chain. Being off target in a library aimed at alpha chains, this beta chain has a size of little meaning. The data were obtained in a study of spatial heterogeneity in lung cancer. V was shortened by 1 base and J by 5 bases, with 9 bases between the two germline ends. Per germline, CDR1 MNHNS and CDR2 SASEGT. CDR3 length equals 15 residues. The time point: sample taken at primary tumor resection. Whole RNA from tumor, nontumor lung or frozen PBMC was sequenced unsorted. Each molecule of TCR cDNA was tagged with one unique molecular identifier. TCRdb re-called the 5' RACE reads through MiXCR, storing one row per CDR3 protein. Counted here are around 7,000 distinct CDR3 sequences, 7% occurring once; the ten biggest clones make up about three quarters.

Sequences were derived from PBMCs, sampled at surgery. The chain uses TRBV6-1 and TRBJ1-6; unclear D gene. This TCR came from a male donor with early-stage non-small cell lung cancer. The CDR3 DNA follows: TGTGCCAGCAGTGAAGGAGATGGGGATAATTCACCCCTCCACTTT. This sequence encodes CASSEGDGDNSPLHF.